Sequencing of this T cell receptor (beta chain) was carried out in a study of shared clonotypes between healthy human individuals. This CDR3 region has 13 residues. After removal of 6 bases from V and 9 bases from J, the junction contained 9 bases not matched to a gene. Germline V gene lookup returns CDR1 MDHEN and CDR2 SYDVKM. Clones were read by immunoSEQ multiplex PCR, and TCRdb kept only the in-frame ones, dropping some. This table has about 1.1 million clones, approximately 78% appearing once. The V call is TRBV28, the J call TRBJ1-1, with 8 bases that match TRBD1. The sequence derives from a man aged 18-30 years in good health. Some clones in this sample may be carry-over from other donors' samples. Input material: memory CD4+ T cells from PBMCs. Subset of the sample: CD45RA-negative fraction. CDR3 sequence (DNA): TGTGCCAGCAGGACAGGGGCCCCCCCCAAAGCTTTCTTT. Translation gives CASRTGAPPKAFF.